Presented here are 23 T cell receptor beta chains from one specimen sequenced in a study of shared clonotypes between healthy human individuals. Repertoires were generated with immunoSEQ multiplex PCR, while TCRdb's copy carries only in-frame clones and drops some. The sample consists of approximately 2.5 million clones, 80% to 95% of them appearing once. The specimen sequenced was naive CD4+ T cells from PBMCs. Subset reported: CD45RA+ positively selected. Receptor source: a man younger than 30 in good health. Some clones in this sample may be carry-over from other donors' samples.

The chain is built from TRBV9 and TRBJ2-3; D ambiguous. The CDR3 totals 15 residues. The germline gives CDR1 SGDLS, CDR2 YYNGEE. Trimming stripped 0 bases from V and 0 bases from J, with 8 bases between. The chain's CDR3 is CASSVGQPSTDTQYF. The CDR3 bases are TGTGCCAGCAGCGTAGGGCAGCCCAGCACAGATACGCAGTATTTT.

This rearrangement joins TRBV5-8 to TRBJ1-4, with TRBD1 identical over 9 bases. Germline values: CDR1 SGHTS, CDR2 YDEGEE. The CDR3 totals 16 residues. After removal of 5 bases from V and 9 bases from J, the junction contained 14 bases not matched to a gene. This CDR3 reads CASSSPPGQGHQKLFF. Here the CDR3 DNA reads TGTGCCAGCAGTTCTCCTCCGGGACAGGGTCACCAAAAACTGTTTTTT.

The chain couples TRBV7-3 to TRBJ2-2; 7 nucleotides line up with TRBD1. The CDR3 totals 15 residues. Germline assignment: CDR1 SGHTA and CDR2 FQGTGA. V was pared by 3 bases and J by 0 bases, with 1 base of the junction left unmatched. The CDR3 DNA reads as TGTGCCAGCAGCTTTCAGGGGGCGAACACCGGGGAGCTGTTTTTT. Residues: CASSFQGANTGELFF.

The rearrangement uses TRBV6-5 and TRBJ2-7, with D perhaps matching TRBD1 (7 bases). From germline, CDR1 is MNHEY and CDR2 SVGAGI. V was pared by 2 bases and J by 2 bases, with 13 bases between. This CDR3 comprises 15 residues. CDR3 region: CASSYRDSGPYEQYF. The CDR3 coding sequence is TGTGCCAGCAGTTACCGGGACAGCGGGCCCTACGAGCAGTACTTC.

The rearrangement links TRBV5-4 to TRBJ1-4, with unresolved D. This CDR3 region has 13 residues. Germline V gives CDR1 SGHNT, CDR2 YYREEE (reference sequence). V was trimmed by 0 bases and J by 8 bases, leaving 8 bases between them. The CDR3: CASSLALSEKLFF. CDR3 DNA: TGTGCCAGCAGCTTGGCCTTATCCGAAAAACTGTTTTTT.

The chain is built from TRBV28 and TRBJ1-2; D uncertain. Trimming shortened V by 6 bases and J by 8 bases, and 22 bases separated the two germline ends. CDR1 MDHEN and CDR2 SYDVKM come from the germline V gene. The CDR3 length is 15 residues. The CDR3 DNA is TGTGCCAGCAGGTCTTCCGTGGGCAGAGACTTGGGCTACACCTTC. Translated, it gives CASRSSVGRDLGYTF.

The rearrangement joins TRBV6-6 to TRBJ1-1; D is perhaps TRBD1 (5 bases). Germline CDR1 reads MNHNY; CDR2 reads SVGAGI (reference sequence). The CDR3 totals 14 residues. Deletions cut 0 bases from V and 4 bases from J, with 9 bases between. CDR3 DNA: TGTGCCAGCAGTTACTCGGGACTGGGCACTGAAGCTTTCTTT. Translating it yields CASSYSGLGTEAFF.

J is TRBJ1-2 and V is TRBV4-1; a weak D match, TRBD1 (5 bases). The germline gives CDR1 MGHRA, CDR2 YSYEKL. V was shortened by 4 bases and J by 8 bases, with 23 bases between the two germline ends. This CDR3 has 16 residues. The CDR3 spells CASSPVVGLQERGYTF. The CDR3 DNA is TGCGCCAGCAGCCCAGTCGTGGGACTTCAAGAGCGGGGCTACACCTTC.

The CDR3 DNA sequence: TGTGCCAGCGGGGGTACGGCCGAAAAACTGTTTTTT. Translated, it gives CASGGTAEKLFF. The V and J genes are TRBV27 and TRBJ1-4; D might be TRBD1 (5 bases). Germline V lookup: CDR1 MNHEY, CDR2 SMNVEV (reference sequence). This CDR3 region has 12 residues. With 8 bases removed from V and 8 bases from J, the gap between germline ends came to 12 bases.

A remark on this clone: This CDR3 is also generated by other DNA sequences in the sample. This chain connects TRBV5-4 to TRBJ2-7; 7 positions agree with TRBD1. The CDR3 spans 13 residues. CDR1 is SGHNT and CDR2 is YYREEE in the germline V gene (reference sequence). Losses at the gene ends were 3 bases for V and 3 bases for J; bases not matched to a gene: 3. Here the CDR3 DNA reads TGTGCCAGCAGCTCCGGGACAGACTACGAGCAGTACTTC. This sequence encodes CASSSGTDYEQYF.

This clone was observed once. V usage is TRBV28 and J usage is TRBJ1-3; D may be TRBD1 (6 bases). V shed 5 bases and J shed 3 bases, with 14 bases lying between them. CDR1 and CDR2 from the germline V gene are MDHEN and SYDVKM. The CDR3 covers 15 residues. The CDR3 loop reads CASSRVAGDGNTIYF. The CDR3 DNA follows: TGTGCCAGCAGTCGGGTGGCAGGGGATGGAAACACCATATATTTT.

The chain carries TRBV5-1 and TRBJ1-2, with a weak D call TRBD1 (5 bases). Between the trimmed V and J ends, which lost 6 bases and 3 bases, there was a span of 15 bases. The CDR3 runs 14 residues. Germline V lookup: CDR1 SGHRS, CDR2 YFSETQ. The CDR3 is CASKEGTGDYGYTF. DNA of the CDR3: TGCGCCAGCAAGGAGGGGACTGGGGACTATGGCTACACCTTC. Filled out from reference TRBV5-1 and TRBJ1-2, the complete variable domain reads KAGVTQTPRYLIKTRGQQVTLSCSPISGHRSVSWYQQTPGQGLQFLFEYFSETQRNKGNFPGRFSGRQFSNSRSEMNVSTLELGDSALYLCASKEGTGDYGYTFGSGTRLTVV.

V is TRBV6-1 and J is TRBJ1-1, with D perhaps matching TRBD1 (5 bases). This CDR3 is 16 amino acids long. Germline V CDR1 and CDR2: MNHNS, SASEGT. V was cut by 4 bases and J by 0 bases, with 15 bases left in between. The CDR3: CASSAYSDIMNTEAFF. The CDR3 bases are TGTGCCAGCAGTGCTTACTCGGACATTATGAACACTGAAGCTTTCTTT.

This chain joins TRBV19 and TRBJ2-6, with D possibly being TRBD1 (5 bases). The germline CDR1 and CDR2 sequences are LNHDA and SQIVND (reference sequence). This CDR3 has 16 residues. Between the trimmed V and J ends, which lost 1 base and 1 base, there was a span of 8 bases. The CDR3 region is CASSIVRGSGANVLTF. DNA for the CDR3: TGTGCCAGTAGTATAGTTAGGGGTTCTGGGGCCAACGTCCTGACTTTC.

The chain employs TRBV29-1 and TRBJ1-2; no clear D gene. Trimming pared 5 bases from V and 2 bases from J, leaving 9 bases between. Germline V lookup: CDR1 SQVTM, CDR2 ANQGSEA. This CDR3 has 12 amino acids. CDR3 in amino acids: CSVRAQNYGYTF. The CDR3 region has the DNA TGCAGCGTTCGGGCACAGAACTATGGCTACACCTTC.

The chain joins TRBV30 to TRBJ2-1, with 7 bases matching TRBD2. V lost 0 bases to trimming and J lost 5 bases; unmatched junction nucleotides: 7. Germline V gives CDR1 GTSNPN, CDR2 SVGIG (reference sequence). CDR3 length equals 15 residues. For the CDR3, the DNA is TGTGCCTGGAGTGTACTAGGCGGGGGAGACAATGAGCAGTTCTTC. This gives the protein CAWSVLGGGDNEQFF.

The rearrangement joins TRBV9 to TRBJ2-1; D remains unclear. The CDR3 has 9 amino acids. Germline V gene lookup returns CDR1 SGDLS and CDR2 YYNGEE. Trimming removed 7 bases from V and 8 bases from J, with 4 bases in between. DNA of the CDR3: TGTGCCAGCGGTTATGAGCAGTTCTTC. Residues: CASGYEQFF.

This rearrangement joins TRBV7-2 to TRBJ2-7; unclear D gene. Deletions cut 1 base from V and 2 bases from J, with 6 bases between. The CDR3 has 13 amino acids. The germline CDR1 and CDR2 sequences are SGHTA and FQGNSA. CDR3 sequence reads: CASSLDLTYEQYF. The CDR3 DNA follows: TGTGCCAGCAGCTTAGACCTCACCTACGAGCAGTACTTC. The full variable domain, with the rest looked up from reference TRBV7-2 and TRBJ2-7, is GAGVSQSPSNKVTEKGKDVELRCDPISGHTALYWYRQSLGQGLEFLIYFQGNSAPDKSGLPSDRFSAERTGGSVSTLTIQRTQQEDSAVYLCASSLDLTYEQYFGPGTRLTVT.

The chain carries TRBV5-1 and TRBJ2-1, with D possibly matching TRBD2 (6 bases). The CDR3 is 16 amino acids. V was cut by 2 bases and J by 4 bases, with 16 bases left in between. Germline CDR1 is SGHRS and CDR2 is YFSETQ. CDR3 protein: CASSFGDLVTYNEQFF. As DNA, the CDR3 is TGCGCCAGCAGCTTCGGGGACTTGGTGACATACAATGAGCAGTTCTTC.

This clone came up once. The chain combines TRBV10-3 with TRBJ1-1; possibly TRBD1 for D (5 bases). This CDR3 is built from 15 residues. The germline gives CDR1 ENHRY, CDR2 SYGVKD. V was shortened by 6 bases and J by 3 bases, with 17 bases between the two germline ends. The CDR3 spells CAISPLREGHTEAFF. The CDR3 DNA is TGTGCCATCAGCCCTCTAAGGGAGGGACACACTGAAGCTTTCTTT.

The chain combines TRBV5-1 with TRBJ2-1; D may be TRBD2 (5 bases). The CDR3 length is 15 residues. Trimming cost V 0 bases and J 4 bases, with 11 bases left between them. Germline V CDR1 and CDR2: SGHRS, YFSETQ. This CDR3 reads CASSLGRVTYNEQFF. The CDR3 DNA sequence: TGCGCCAGCAGCTTGGGGCGGGTGACATACAATGAGCAGTTCTTC.

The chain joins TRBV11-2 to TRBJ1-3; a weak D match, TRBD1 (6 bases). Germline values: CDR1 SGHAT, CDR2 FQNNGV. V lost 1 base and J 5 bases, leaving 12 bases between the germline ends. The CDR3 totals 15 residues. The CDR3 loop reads CASSLVRQGRNTIYF. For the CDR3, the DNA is TGTGCCAGCAGCTTAGTACGGCAGGGGAGAAACACCATATATTTT.

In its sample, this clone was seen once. CDR3 sequence reads: CASKDSGANVLTF. The CDR3 DNA is TGTGCCAGCAAAGATTCTGGGGCCAACGTCCTGACTTTC. The chain has TRBV7-3 and TRBJ2-6; D unresolved. CDR1 is SGHTA and CDR2 is FQGTGA in the germline V gene. Deletions cut 7 bases from V and 1 base from J, with 5 bases between. The CDR3 extends over 13 amino acids. Full variable domain (outside the CDR3, taken from reference TRBV7-3 and TRBJ2-6): GAGVSQTPSNKVTEKGKYVELRCDPISGHTALYWYRQSLGQGPEFLIYFQGTGAADDSGLPNDRFFAVRPEGSVSTLKIQRTERGDSAVYLCASKDSGANVLTFGAGSRLTVL.